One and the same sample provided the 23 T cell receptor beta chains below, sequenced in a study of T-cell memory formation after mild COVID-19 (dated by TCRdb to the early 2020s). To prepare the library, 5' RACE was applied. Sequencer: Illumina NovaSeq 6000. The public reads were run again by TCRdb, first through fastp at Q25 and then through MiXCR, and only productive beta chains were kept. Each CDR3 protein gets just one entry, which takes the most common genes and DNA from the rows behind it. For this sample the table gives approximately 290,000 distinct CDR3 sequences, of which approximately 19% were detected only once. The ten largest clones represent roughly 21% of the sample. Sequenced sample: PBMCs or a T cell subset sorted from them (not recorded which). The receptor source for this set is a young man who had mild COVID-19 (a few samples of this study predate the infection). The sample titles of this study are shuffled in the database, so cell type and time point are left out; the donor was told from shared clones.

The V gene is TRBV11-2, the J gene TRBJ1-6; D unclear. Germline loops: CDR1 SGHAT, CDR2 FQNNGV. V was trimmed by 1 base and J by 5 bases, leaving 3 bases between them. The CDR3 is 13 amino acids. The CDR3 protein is CASSLGDNSPLHF. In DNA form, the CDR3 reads TGTGCCAGCAGCTTAGGGGATAATTCACCCCTCCACTTT. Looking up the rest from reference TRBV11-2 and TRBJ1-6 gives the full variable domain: EAGVAQSPRYKIIEKRQSVAFWCNPISGHATLYWYQQILGQGPKLLIQFQNNGVVDDSQLPKDRFSAERLKGVDSTLKIQPAKLEDSAVYLCASSLGDNSPLHFGNGTRLTVT.

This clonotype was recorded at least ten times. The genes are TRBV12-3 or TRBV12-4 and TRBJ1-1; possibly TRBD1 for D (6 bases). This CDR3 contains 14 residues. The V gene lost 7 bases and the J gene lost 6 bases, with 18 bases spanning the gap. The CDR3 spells CASTYAGVTPEAFF. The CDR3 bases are TGTGCCAGCACCTACGCAGGGGTCACCCCTGAAGCTTTCTTT.

The CDR3 is CASSPRAGQVNGYTF. CDR3 sequence (DNA): TGTGCCAGCAGTCCCCGAGCGGGACAGGTTAATGGCTACACCTTC. The V and J genes are TRBV6-6 and TRBJ1-2; TRBD1 matches 8 bases. Germline values: CDR1 MNHNY, CDR2 SVGAGI (reference sequence). With V trimmed by 5 bases and J by 6 bases, 11 bases remained unmatched. The CDR3 consists of 15 residues.

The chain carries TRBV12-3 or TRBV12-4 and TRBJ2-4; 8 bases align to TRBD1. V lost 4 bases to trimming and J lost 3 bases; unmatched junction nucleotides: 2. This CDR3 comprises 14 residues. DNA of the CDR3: TGTGCCAGCAGTTCGGACAGGGACAAAAACATTCAGTACTTC. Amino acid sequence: CASSSDRDKNIQYF.

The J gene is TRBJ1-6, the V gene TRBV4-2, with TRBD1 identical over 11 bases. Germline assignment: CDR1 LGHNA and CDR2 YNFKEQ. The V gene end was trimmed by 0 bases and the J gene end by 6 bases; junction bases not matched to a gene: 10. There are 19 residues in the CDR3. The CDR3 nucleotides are TGTGCCAGCAGCCAAGAAGTTGTGGGGACAGGGGGTTTTAATTCACCCCTCCACTTT. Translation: CASSQEVVGTGGFNSPLHF.

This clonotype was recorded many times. CDR3 DNA sequence: TGTGCCAGCAGTTTTGGCGGATCCTATGGCTACACCTTC. Translating gives CASSFGGSYGYTF. The genes are TRBV27 and TRBJ1-2; D is uncertain. This CDR3 region has 13 residues. Germline V gives CDR1 MNHEY, CDR2 SMNVEV (reference sequence). Trimming cost V 3 bases and J 4 bases, with 9 bases left between them.

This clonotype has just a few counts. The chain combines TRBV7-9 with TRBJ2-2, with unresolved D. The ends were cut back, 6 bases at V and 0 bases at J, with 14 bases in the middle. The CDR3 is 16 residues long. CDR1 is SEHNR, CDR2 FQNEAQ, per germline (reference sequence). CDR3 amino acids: CASRPAHTANTGELFF. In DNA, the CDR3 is TGTGCCAGCAGGCCAGCCCATACCGCGAACACCGGGGAGCTGTTTTTT.

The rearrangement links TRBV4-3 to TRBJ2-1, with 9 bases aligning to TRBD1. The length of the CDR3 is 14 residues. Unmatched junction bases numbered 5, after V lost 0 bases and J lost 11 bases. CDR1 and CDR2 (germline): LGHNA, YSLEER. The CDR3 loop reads CASSQDRGQGKQFF. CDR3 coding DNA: TGCGCCAGCAGCCAAGATAGGGGACAGGGTAAGCAGTTCTTC.

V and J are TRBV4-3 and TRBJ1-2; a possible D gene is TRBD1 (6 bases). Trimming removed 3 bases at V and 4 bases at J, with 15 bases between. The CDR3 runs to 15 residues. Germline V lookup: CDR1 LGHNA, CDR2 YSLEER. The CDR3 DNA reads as TGCGCCAGCAGCCAGTCCTACCCGACAGGCTATGGCTACACCTTC. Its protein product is CASSQSYPTGYGYTF.

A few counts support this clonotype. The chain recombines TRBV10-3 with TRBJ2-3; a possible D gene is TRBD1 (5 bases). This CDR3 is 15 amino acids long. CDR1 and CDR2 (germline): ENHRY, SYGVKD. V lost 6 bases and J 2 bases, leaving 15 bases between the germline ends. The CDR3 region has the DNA TGTGCCATCAGAGGGTCGACAGCCTTCACAGATACGCAGTATTTT. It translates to CAIRGSTAFTDTQYF.

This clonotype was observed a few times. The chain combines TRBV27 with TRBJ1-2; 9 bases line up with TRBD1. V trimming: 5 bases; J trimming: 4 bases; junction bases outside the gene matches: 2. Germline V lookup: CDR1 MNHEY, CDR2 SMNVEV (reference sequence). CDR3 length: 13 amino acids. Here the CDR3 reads CASSTTGGYGYTF. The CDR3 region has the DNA TGTGCCAGCAGTACGACAGGGGGCTATGGCTACACCTTC.

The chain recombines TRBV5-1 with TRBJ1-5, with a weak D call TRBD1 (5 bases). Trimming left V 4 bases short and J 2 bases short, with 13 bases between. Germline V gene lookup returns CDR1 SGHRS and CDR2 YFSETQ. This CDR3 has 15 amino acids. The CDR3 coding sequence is TGCGCCAGCAGCGTAACCGGGGGTCGCAATCAGCCCCAGCATTTT. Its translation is CASSVTGGRNQPQHF.

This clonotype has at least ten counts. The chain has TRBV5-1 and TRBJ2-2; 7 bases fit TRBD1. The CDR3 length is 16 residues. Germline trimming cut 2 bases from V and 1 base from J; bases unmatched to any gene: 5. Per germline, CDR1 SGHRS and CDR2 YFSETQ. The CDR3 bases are TGCGCCAGCAGCTTCACCCGACAGGGGAACACCGGGGAGCTGTTTTTT. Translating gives CASSFTRQGNTGELFF.

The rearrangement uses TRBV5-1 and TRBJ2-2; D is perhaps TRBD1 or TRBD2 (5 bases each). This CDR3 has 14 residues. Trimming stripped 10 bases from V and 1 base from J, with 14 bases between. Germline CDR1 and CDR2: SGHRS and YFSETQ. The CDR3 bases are TGCGCCTCCGCCGGGGCCCTGAACACCGGGGAGCTGTTTTTT. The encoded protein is CASAGALNTGELFF.

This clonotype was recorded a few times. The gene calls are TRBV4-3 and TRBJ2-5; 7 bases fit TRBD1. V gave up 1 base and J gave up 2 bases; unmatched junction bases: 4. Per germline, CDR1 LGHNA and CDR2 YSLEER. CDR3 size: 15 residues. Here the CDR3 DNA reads TGCGCCAGCAGCCAAGCCCGGACAGGACAAGAGACCCAGTACTTC. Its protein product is CASSQARTGQETQYF.

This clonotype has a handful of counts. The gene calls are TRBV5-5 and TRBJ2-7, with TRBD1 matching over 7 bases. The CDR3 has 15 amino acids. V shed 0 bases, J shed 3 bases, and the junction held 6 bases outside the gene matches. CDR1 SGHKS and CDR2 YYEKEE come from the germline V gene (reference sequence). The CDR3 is CASSLEGRDSYEQYF. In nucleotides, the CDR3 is TGTGCCAGCAGCTTGGAAGGTCGGGACAGCTACGAGCAGTACTTC.

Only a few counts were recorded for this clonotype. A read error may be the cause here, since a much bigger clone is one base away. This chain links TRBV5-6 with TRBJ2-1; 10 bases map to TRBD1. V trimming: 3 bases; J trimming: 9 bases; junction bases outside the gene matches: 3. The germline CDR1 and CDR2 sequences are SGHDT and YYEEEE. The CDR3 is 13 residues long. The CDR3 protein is CASSSTGGGEQFF. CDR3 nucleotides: TGTGCCAGCAGCTCGACAGGGGGCGGTGAGCAGTTCTTC.

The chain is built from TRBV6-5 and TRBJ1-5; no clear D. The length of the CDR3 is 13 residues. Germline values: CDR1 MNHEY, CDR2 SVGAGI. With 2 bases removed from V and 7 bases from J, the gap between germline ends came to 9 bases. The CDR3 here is CASSYASAQPQHF. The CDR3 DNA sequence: TGTGCCAGCAGTTACGCCAGCGCGCAGCCCCAGCATTTT.

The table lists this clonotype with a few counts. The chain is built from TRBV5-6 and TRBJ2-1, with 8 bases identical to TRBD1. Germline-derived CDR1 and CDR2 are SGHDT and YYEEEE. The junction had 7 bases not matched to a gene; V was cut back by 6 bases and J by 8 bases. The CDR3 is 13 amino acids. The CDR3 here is CASMTRGLDEQFF. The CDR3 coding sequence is TGTGCCAGCATGACCAGGGGGCTGGATGAGCAGTTCTTC.

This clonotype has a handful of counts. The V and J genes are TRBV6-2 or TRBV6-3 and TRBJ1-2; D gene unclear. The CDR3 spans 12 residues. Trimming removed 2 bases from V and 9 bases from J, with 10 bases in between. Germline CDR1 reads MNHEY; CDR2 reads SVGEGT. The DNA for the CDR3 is TGTGCCAGCAGTTACCCAAGTGAGAGCTACACCTTC. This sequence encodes CASSYPSESYTF.

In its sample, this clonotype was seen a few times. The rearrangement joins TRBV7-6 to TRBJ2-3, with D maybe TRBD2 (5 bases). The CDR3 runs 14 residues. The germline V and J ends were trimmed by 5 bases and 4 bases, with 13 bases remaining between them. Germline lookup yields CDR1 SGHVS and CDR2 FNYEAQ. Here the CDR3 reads CASSRDSGPDTQYF. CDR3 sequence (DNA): TGTGCCAGCAGCCGGGATTCTGGGCCAGATACGCAGTATTTT.

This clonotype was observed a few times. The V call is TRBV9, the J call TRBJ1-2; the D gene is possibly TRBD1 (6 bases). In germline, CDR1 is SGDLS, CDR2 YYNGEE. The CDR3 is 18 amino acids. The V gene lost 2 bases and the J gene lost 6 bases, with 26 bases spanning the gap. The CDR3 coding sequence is TGTGCCAGCAGCGTCGCCCCCAACTTCGGGGGCGCGAGGGATGGCTACACCTTC. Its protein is CASSVAPNFGGARDGYTF.

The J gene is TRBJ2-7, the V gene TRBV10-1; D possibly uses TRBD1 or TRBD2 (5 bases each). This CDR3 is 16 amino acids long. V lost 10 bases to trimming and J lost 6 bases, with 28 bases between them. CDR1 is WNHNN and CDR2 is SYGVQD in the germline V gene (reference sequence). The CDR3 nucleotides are TGCGCCACCGGGGTCGGGACGGTGGAACGTGAGGTCGAGCAGTACGTC. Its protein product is CATGVGTVEREVEQYV.